Sequencing of this T cell receptor (beta chain) was carried out in a study of naive and memory T cell subsets. Germline values: CDR1 ENHRY, CDR2 SYGVKD. V was trimmed by 6 bases and J by 1 base, leaving 15 bases between them. The CDR3 length is 15 residues. General study points: A few larger clonotypes appeared in naive repertoires, especially CD8, possibly memory cells re-expressing CD45RA.

To note about this clonotype: The antigen remains undetermined.

The beta constant-region primer was an equimolar mix of two oligonucleotides covering TRBC1 and TRBC2. Ligated cDNA was amplified by four rounds of PCR with nested alpha and beta constant-region primers and SP2. TCRdb analysed the UMI-ligation and nested PCR reads with MiXCR anew, one entry per CDR3 protein. This table has more than 95,000 distinct CDR3 sequences, about 14% appearing once. The sequencing input was naive CD8+ T cells from blood. This rearrangement joins TRBV10-3 to TRBJ2-5; D is uncertain. The TCR sequence derives from a human donor in good health. The CDR3 DNA reads TGTGCCATCAGGGACGAAAATTACTCCCAAGAGACCCAGTACTTC. Protein: CAIRDENYSQETQYF.